The sequence of this TCR beta chain was determined in a study of blood T cell repertoires in COVID-19. Some clones are missing from TCRdb's copy, which holds only in-frame ones; the method was immunoSEQ multiplex PCR. Found here are under 150,000 clones, about 77% of them singletons; the top ten hold 20%. CDR1 and CDR2 from the germline V gene are SEHNR and FQNEAQ (reference sequence). V lost 5 bases to trimming and J lost 7 bases; unmatched junction nucleotides: 13. The CDR3 extends over 18 amino acids. The sample was peripheral blood. This clonotype was sampled from a man older than 75 with acute or convalescent COVID-19. The chain joins TRBV7-9 to TRBJ2-2; 13 bases are a match to TRBD2. This CDR3 is CASSAQGLAGERGGELFF. The CDR3 coding sequence is TGTGCCAGCAGCGCCCAAGGACTAGCGGGGGAGCGCGGCGGGGAGCTGTTTTTT. Full variable domain (rest looked up from reference TRBV7-9 and TRBJ2-2): DTGVSQNPRHKITKRGQNVTFRCDPISEHNRLYWYRQTLGQGPEFLTYFQNEAQLEKSRLLSDRFSAERPKGSFSTLEIQRTEQGDSAMYLCASSAQGLAGERGGELFFGEGSRLTVL.